This paragraph covers one T cell receptor (beta chain) sequence. The CDR3 has 13 residues. V lost 5 bases to trimming and J lost 11 bases; unmatched junction nucleotides: 5. CDR1 is MNHNY and CDR2 is SVGAGI in the germline V gene (reference sequence). These data belong to a study of blood T cell repertoires in COVID-19. At the level of the study: Whether acute or convalescent, the COVID-19 samples came from the United States, Italy and Spain. PBMCs, B-cell-depleted T cells, or T cells were the source of the cDNA or gDNA that made up the material.

Seattle patient enrollment occurred during active infection, with longitudinal follow-up thereafter. Original analysis: Reference gene primer amplification in the assay estimated nucleated cell counts. Only in-frame clones appear in the TCRdb table, and some are missing; sequencing was by immunoSEQ multiplex PCR. V and J calls and clone size are given by that table; D and trimming were obtained from the DNA. The repertoire holds some 350,000 clones, with about nine tenths as singletons. The sequenced material came from peripheral blood. The TCR was taken from a woman between 65 and 79 years old with COVID-19, enrolled during active disease. The chain joins TRBV6-6 to TRBJ1-3; 11 bases fit TRBD1. CDR3 coding DNA: TGTGCCAGCAGTGCCCCGGGACAGGGGGCCATATATTTT. This translates into CASSAPGQGAIYF.